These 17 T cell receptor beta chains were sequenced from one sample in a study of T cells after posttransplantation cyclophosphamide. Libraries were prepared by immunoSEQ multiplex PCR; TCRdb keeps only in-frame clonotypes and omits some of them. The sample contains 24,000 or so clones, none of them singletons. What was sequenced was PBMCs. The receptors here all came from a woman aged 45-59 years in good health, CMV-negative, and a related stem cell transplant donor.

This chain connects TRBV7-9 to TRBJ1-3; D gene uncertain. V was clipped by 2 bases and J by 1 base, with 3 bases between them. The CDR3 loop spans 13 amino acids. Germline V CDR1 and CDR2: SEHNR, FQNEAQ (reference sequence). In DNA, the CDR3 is TGTGCCAGCAGCTTACGGTCTGGAAACACCATATATTTT. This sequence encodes CASSLRSGNTIYF.

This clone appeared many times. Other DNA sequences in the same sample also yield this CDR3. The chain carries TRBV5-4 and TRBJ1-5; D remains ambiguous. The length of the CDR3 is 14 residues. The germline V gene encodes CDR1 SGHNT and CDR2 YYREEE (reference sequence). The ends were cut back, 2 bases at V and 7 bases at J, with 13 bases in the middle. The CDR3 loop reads CASSFDPREQPQHF. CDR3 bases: TGTGCCAGCAGCTTTGACCCCCGGGAACAGCCCCAGCATTTT. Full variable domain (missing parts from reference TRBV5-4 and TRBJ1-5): ETGVTQSPTHLIKTRGQQVTLRCSSQSGHNTVSWYQQALGQGPQFIFQYYREEENGRGNFPPRFSGLQFPNYSSELNVNALELDDSALYLCASSFDPREQPQHFGDGTRLSIL.

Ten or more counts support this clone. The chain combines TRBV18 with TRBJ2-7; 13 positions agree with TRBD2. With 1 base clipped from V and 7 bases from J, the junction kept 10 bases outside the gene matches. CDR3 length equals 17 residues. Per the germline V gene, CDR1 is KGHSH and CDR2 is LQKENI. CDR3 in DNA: TGTGCCAGCTCACCACAAACTAGCGGGAGGGCCCAGGGTGAGCAGTACTTC. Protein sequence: CASSPQTSGRAQGEQYF.

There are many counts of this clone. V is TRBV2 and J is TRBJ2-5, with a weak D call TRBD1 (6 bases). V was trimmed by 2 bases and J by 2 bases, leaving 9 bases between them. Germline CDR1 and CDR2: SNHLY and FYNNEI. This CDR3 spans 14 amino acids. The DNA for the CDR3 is TGTGCCAGCAGTGAAACAGGGACACAAGAGACCCAGTACTTC. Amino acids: CASSETGTQETQYF.

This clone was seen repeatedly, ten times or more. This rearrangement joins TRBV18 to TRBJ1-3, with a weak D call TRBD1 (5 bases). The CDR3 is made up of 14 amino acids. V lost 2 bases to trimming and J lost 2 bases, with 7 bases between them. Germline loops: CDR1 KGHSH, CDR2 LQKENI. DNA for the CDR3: TGTGCCAGCTCACCAGAGACAGCTGGAAACACCATATATTTT. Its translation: CASSPETAGNTIYF.

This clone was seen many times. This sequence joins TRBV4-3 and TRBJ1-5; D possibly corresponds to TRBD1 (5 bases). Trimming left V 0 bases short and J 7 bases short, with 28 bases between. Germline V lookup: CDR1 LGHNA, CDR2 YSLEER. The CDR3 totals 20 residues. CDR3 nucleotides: TGCGCCAGCAGCCAAGAGGCCCAGGGCGCGGGATTAGGAGGATTGCAGCCCCAGCATTTT. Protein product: CASSQEAQGAGLGGLQPQHF.

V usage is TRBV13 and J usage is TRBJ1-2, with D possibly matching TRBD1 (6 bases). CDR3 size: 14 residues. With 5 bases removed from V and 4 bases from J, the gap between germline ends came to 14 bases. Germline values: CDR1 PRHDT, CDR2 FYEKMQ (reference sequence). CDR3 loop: CASSPGGGPYGYTF. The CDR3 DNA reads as TGTGCCAGCAGCCCCGGGGGGGGCCCCTATGGCTACACCTTC.

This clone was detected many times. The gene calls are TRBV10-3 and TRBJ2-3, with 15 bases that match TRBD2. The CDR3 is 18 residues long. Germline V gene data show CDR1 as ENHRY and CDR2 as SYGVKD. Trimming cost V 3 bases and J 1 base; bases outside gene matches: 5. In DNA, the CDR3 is TGTGCCATCAGTGATGGACTAGCGGGAGGGCCTCGCACAGATACGCAGTATTTT. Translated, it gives CAISDGLAGGPRTDTQYF.

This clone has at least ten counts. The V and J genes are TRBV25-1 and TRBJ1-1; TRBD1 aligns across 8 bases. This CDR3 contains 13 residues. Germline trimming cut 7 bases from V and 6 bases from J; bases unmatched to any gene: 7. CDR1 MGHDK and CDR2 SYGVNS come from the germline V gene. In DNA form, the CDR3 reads TGTGCCAGCACGGGACAGGCTAGGTCTGAAGCTTTCTTT. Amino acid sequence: CASTGQARSEAFF.

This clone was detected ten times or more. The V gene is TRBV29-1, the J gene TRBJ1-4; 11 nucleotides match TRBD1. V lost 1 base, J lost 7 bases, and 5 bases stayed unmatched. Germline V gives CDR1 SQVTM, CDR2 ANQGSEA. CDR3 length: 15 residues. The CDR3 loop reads CSVEVGTGGGEKLFF. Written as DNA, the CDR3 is TGCAGCGTTGAAGTTGGGACAGGGGGTGGTGAAAAACTGTTTTTT.

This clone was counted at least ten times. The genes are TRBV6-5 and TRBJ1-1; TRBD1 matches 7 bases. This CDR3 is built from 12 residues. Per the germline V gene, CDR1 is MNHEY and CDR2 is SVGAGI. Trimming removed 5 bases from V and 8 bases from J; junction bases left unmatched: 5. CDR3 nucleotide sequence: TGTGCCAGCAGTCCGACAGGGCGGGAAGCTTTCTTT. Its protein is CASSPTGREAFF.

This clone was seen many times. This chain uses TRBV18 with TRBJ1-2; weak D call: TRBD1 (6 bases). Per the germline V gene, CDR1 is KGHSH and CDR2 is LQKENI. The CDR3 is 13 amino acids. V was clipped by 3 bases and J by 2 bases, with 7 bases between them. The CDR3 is CASSPDRNYGYTF. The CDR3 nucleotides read TGTGCCAGCTCACCTGACAGGAACTATGGCTACACCTTC.

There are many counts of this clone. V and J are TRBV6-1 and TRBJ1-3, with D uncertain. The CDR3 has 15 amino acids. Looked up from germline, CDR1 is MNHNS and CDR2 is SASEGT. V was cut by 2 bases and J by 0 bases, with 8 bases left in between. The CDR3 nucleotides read TGTGCCAGCAGTGAATTGGCCTTCTCTGGAAACACCATATATTTT. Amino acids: CASSELAFSGNTIYF.

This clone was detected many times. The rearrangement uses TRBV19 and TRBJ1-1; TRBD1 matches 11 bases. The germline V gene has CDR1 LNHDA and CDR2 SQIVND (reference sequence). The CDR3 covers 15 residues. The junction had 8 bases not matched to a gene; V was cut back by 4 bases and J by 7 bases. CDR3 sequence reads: CASSTWTGGEGEAFF. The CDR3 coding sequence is TGTGCCAGTAGTACCTGGACAGGGGGCGAGGGTGAAGCTTTCTTT.

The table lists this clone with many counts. CDR3 region: CSAVRGRVNEQFF. CDR3 DNA sequence: TGCAGCGCTGTAAGGGGGCGCGTCAATGAGCAGTTCTTC. The chain has TRBV29-1 and TRBJ2-1, with 7 bases identical to TRBD1. Trimming took 7 bases from V and 6 from J; bases not matched to a gene: 9. CDR3 size: 13 residues. Per germline, CDR1 SQVTM and CDR2 ANQGSEA.

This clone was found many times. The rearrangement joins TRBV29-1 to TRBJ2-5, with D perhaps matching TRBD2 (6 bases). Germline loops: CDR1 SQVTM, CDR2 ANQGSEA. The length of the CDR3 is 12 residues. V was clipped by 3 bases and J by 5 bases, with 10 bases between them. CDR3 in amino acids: CSVDREVETQYF. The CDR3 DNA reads TGCAGCGTTGACAGGGAGGTGGAGACCCAGTACTTC.

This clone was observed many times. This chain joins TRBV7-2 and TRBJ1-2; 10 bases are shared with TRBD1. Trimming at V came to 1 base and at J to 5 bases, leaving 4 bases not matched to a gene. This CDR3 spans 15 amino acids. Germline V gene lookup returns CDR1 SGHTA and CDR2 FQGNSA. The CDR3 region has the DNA TGTGCCAGCAGCTTAGTTGGGACAGGGGAATATGGCTACACCTTC. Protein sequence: CASSLVGTGEYGYTF.